Shown below are 30 T cell receptor beta chains from a single sample sequenced in a study of blood T cell repertoires in COVID-19 (TCRdb year 2020). The library was prepared using the immunoSEQ multiplex PCR assay. The clones in this table, taken by TCRdb from immuneACCESS, are in-frame only. Not every clone is retained; where verified, under half of the shortfall comes from an unresolved V gene, and the cause of the rest is unknown. The sample table lists 60,000 to 75,000 clones, roughly four fifths of them with a count of one. Of the sample, around 6.4% is held by the ten largest clones. Sequencing used peripheral blood. The source is a woman in her fifties or sixties with active or convalescent COVID-19.

This clone came up once. The chain has TRBV29-1 and TRBJ2-1, with 8 bases matching TRBD2. The germline CDR1 and CDR2 sequences are SQVTM and ANQGSEA. The CDR3 has 11 residues. The V segment lost 5 bases and the J segment 12 bases; nucleotides outside the gene matches: 6. The CDR3 reads CSVSTSVAQFF. The CDR3 DNA sequence: TGCAGCGTTTCGACTAGCGTGGCGCAGTTCTTC.

This sequence joins TRBV10-3 and TRBJ2-1; 14 bases are a match to TRBD2. This CDR3 contains 15 residues. Trimming at V came to 0 bases and at J to 8 bases, leaving 0 bases not matched to a gene. CDR1 ENHRY and CDR2 SYGVKD come from the germline V gene. In DNA form, the CDR3 reads TGTGCCATCAGTGAGTCGGGACTAGCGGGAGATGAGCAGTTCTTC. Its translation is CAISESGLAGDEQFF.

This chain links TRBV28 with TRBJ2-7, with D maybe TRBD1 (6 bases). This CDR3 spans 15 amino acids. The germline V gene encodes CDR1 MDHEN and CDR2 SYDVKM. V was pared by 6 bases and J by 2 bases, with 17 bases between. This CDR3 reads CASSYGNRVAYEQYF. CDR3 in DNA: TGTGCCAGCAGCTACGGTAACAGGGTGGCCTACGAGCAGTACTTC.

This chain uses TRBV24-1 with TRBJ1-1; 9 bases are shared with TRBD1. Germline CDR1 is KGHDR and CDR2 is SFDVKD. Trimming took 12 bases from V and 3 from J; bases not matched to a gene: 4. This CDR3 is built from 12 residues. In nucleotides, the CDR3 is TGTGCCGCGGGACAGGGTGACACTGAAGCTTTCTTT. Protein product: CAAGQGDTEAFF.

V usage is TRBV6-4 and J usage is TRBJ1-1; D possibly corresponds to TRBD1 (5 bases). The ends were cut back, 4 bases at V and 5 bases at J, with 11 bases in the middle. The CDR3 runs 13 residues. Germline V gene lookup returns CDR1 MRHNA and CDR2 SNTAGT. CDR3 residues: CASSVRVGTEAFF. The CDR3 nucleotides read TGTGCCAGCAGTGTCAGGGTGGGTACTGAAGCTTTCTTT.

The chain recombines TRBV5-4 with TRBJ1-1; D is unclear. Trimming pared 4 bases from V and 13 bases from J, leaving 20 bases between. This CDR3 has 13 residues. Germline CDR1 and CDR2: SGHNT and YYREEE (reference sequence). The DNA for the CDR3 is TGTGCCAGCAGCCTCGGACTGTCGGCGGGTGGTTTCTTT. This encodes CASSLGLSAGGFF.

The V gene is TRBV7-2, the J gene TRBJ1-5; D perhaps matches TRBD1 (5 bases). Germline V gene lookup returns CDR1 SGHTA and CDR2 FQGNSA. This CDR3 comprises 15 residues. The V gene lost 5 bases and the J gene lost 8 bases, with 19 bases spanning the gap. The CDR3 DNA sequence: TGTGCCAGCAGCACTAGCTGGGGGACGGACGAGCCCCAGCATTTT. It codes for CASSTSWGTDEPQHF.

CDR3 bases: TGTGCCAGTAGTCCCCGACAGGGTAATGAAAAACTGTTTTTT. Its translation: CASSPRQGNEKLFF. The J gene is TRBJ1-4, the V gene TRBV19, with 7 bases fitting TRBD1. With 5 bases clipped from V and 4 bases from J, the junction kept 4 bases outside the gene matches. The V gene's germline CDR1 is LNHDA and CDR2 SQIVND (reference sequence). CDR3 size: 14 residues.

This sequence joins TRBV19 and TRBJ1-2; D possibly corresponds to TRBD1 (6 bases). The germline CDR1 and CDR2 sequences are LNHDA and SQIVND (reference sequence). CDR3 length: 14 residues. The V end was cut by 5 bases, the J end by 4 bases, with 14 bases between. The CDR3 loop is CASSWQGQSYGYTF. Here the CDR3 DNA reads TGTGCCAGTAGTTGGCAAGGACAGAGCTATGGCTACACCTTC. The whole variable domain, remainder taken from reference TRBV19 and TRBJ1-2, is DGGITQSPKYLFRKEGQNVTLSCEQNLNHDAMYWYRQDPGQGLRLIYYSQIVNDFQKGDIAEGYSVSREKKESFPLTVTSAQKNPTAFYLCASSWQGQSYGYTFGSGTRLTVV.

V and J are TRBV5-1 and TRBJ2-1, with D uncertain. The germline V gene encodes CDR1 SGHRS and CDR2 YFSETQ. The V and J ends lost 2 bases and 2 bases respectively, with 8 bases between them. The CDR3 contains 14 residues. DNA of the CDR3: TGCGCCAGCAGCTTCAACTTAGCCTACAATGAGCAGTTCTTC. It yields the protein CASSFNLAYNEQFF.

This clone was seen a few times. The chain employs TRBV10-3 and TRBJ1-2; 7 bases fit TRBD1. Germline V lookup: CDR1 ENHRY, CDR2 SYGVKD. The CDR3 is made up of 15 amino acids. V gave up 7 bases and J gave up 6 bases; unmatched junction bases: 14. The CDR3: CAITAGQTFANGYTF. CDR3 nucleotides: TGTGCCATCACGGCGGGACAGACCTTCGCAAATGGCTACACCTTC.

The gene calls are TRBV7-6 and TRBJ2-7; maybe TRBD1 (6 bases). The CDR3 loop spans 15 amino acids. Germline loops: CDR1 SGHVS, CDR2 FNYEAQ. Trimming shortened V by 1 base and J by 2 bases, and 12 bases separated the two germline ends. The chain's CDR3 is CASSLGSRGPYEQYF. The CDR3 DNA reads TGTGCCAGCAGCTTAGGTTCCAGGGGACCCTACGAGCAGTACTTC.

The chain couples TRBV18 to TRBJ2-7; 8 nucleotides align to TRBD1. J lost 5 bases, V lost 3 bases, and 6 bases had no gene match. This CDR3 has 14 amino acids. Germline V CDR1 and CDR2: KGHSH, LQKENI. This CDR3 reads CASSPKDRDNEQYF. The CDR3, as DNA: TGTGCCAGCTCACCGAAGGACAGGGACAACGAGCAGTACTTC.

This chain links TRBV9 with TRBJ2-3; 8 bases line up with TRBD2. V was clipped by 0 bases and J by 2 bases; unmatched bases: 5. The germline V gene has CDR1 SGDLS and CDR2 YYNGEE. The CDR3 is 16 residues long. The CDR3 here is CASSVDAGGVTDTQYF. The CDR3, as DNA: TGTGCCAGCAGCGTAGACGCGGGAGGAGTCACAGATACGCAGTATTTT.

The gene calls are TRBV5-1 and TRBJ2-7; D uncertain. Germline V gives CDR1 SGHRS, CDR2 YFSETQ. The length of the CDR3 is 11 residues. With 5 bases removed from V and 2 bases from J, the gap between germline ends came to 5 bases. CDR3 loop: CASRSAYEQYF. The CDR3 bases are TGCGCCAGCAGATCGGCCTACGAGCAGTACTTC. Together with reference TRBV5-1 and TRBJ2-7, the CDR3 gives the full variable domain: KAGVTQTPRYLIKTRGQQVTLSCSPISGHRSVSWYQQTPGQGLQFLFEYFSETQRNKGNFPGRFSGRQFSNSRSEMNVSTLELGDSALYLCASRSAYEQYFGPGTRLTVT.

V usage is TRBV6-5 and J usage is TRBJ1-5; 8 positions match TRBD1. CDR3 length equals 15 residues. V dropped 6 bases and J dropped 4; count of bases not matched to a gene: 8. Germline V gene lookup returns CDR1 MNHEY and CDR2 SVGAGI. CDR3 DNA: TGTGCCAGCAGGGGGACAGGTGGAGCGAATCAGCCCCAGCATTTT. Translation: CASRGTGGANQPQHF.

V usage is TRBV19 and J usage is TRBJ1-5; 8 positions match TRBD1. The trim removed 6 bases at V and 6 bases at J, leaving 4 bases unmatched. The CDR3 covers 13 residues. Germline CDR1 reads LNHDA; CDR2 reads SQIVND (reference sequence). The chain's CDR3 is CASRGTGGQPQHF. CDR3 DNA: TGTGCCAGTAGGGGGACAGGAGGTCAGCCCCAGCATTTT. Full variable domain (missing parts from reference TRBV19 and TRBJ1-5): DGGITQSPKYLFRKEGQNVTLSCEQNLNHDAMYWYRQDPGQGLRLIYYSQIVNDFQKGDIAEGYSVSREKKESFPLTVTSAQKNPTAFYLCASRGTGGQPQHFGDGTRLSIL.

The count of this clone is one. This chain uses TRBV5-4 with TRBJ2-5; TRBD2 matches 8 bases. J was trimmed by 5 bases and V by 2 bases; bases with no gene match: 5. There are 14 residues in the CDR3. Germline CDR1 SGHNT, CDR2 YYREEE (reference sequence). CDR3 protein: CASSFSGMRETQYF. CDR3 nucleotide sequence: TGTGCCAGCAGCTTTAGCGGGATGCGGGAGACCCAGTACTTC.

This sequence joins TRBV7-8 and TRBJ2-2, with 11 bases that match TRBD2. After removal of 4 bases from V and 1 base from J, the junction contained 5 bases not matched to a gene. CDR1 and CDR2 from the germline V gene are SGHVS and FQNEAQ. The CDR3 sequence is 17 residues long. The CDR3 is CASSSYSGRVNTGELFF. CDR3 DNA: TGTGCCAGCAGCTCCTATAGCGGGAGGGTGAACACCGGGGAGCTGTTTTTT. The variable domain in full, completed from reference TRBV7-8 and TRBJ2-2, reads GAGVSQSPRYKVAKRGQDVALRCDPISGHVSLFWYQQALGQGPEFLTYFQNEAQLDKSGLPSDRFFAERPEGSVSTLKIQRTQQEDSAVYLCASSSYSGRVNTGELFFGEGSRLTVL.

The chain links TRBV27 to TRBJ1-4; D not resolved. The germline V gene encodes CDR1 MNHEY and CDR2 SMNVEV (reference sequence). Trimming stripped 0 bases from V and 1 base from J, with 6 bases between. The CDR3 covers 15 residues. The CDR3, as DNA: TGTGCCAGCAGTTTATCCCCGGTAACTAATGAAAAACTGTTTTTT. Its protein is CASSLSPVTNEKLFF.

This clone was recorded only once. V is TRBV15 and J is TRBJ2-3; D remains ambiguous. V was pared by 3 bases and J by 5 bases, with 12 bases between. The CDR3 is made up of 14 amino acids. From germline, CDR1 is LNHNV and CDR2 YYDKDF (reference sequence). The CDR3 bases are TGTGCCACCAGCAGGACGGGTATGGGAGATACGCAGTATTTT. The encoded protein is CATSRTGMGDTQYF.

The chain couples TRBV24-1 to TRBJ2-3; D perhaps matches TRBD2 (6 bases). CDR1 is KGHDR, CDR2 SFDVKD, per germline. This CDR3 has 14 residues. Trimming pared 7 bases from V and 3 bases from J, leaving 13 bases between. For the CDR3, the DNA is TGTGCCACCAGCGACGGGGGAATTACAGATACGCAGTATTTT. Translating gives CATSDGGITDTQYF.

The V call is TRBV30, the J call TRBJ1-1; unclear D gene. The V and J ends lost 0 bases and 1 base respectively, with 6 bases between them. The CDR3 is made up of 13 amino acids. Germline V lookup: CDR1 GTSNPN, CDR2 SVGIG (reference sequence). The CDR3 nucleotides are TGTGCCTGGAGTGTAGGAGAGAACACTGAAGCTTTCTTT. Amino acid sequence: CAWSVGENTEAFF.

The chain recombines TRBV9 with TRBJ1-6, with a tentative D call TRBD1 (6 bases). The CDR3 contains 14 residues. Trimming took 4 bases from V and 10 from J, leaving 15 bases between them. CDR1 and CDR2 from the germline V gene are SGDLS and YYNGEE. The DNA for the CDR3 is TGTGCCAGCAGCTCCGCGGGGGCGAGATCACCCCTCCACTTT. Amino acids: CASSSAGARSPLHF. The whole variable domain, remainder taken from reference TRBV9 and TRBJ1-6, is DSGVTQTPKHLITATGQRVTLRCSPRSGDLSVYWYQQSLDQGLQFLIQYYNGEERAKGNILERFSAQQFPDLHSELNLSSLELGDSALYFCASSSAGARSPLHFGNGTRLTVT.

The V gene is TRBV27, the J gene TRBJ1-1; tentatively, D is TRBD1 (6 bases). This CDR3 contains 16 residues. The V end lost 5 bases, the J end lost 4 bases, and 20 bases lay between the germline ends. Germline lookup yields CDR1 MNHEY and CDR2 SMNVEV (reference sequence). This CDR3 is CASSPPLGGASTEAFF. The CDR3 DNA reads TGTGCCAGCAGTCCACCTCTTGGGGGGGCAAGCACTGAAGCTTTCTTT.

The chain has TRBV5-1 and TRBJ2-7, with D perhaps matching TRBD2 (6 bases). Trimming left V 4 bases short and J 3 bases short, with 14 bases between. The CDR3 sequence is 14 residues long. Germline V gives CDR1 SGHRS, CDR2 YFSETQ. The chain's CDR3 is CASSPGRSIYEQYF. The CDR3 DNA follows: TGCGCCAGCAGCCCAGGGAGGTCGATCTACGAGCAGTACTTC.

A word on this clone: Relative to the germline gene, one junction end is altered; a read error may explain this. The rearrangement links TRBV18 to TRBJ2-2; D possibly corresponds to TRBD2 (5 bases). Germline V gene sequence: CDR1 KGHSH, CDR2 LQKENI. The CDR3 sequence is 14 residues long. CDR3 sequence reads: CASSPLDSPGELFF. As DNA, the CDR3 is TGTGCCAGCTCTCCACTGGACTCCCCCGGGGAGCTGTTTTTT.

The chain uses TRBV19 and TRBJ1-3; TRBD1 matches 11 bases. Unmatched junction bases numbered 3, after V lost 7 bases and J lost 4 bases. Germline V lookup: CDR1 LNHDA, CDR2 SQIVND (reference sequence). This CDR3 has 14 amino acids. The CDR3 loop reads CASTDRGQGNTIYF. CDR3 coding DNA: TGTGCCAGTACGGACAGGGGGCAGGGAAACACCATATATTTT.

The gene calls are TRBV19 and TRBJ2-1; TRBD2 agrees at 8 bases. The germline V gene has CDR1 LNHDA and CDR2 SQIVND (reference sequence). The CDR3 sequence is 16 residues long. V lost 1 base, J lost 6 bases, and 8 bases stayed unmatched. CDR3 loop: CASSIVGGRSANEQFF. CDR3 in DNA: TGTGCCAGTAGTATAGTCGGCGGGAGGTCTGCCAATGAGCAGTTCTTC.

The sample holds one count of this clone. V gene TRBV11-2 combines with J gene TRBJ1-4; a possible D gene is TRBD1 (6 bases). Trimming left V 0 bases short and J 7 bases short, with 12 bases between. Germline-derived CDR1 and CDR2 are SGHAT and FQNNGV. The CDR3 runs 15 residues. CDR3 nucleotides: TGTGCCAGCAGCTTAGATTGGGGGCTATTTGAAAAACTGTTTTTT. Translation: CASSLDWGLFEKLFF.